This TCR beta chain was sequenced during a study of human thymus T cells. Findings of the study overall: Thymic and blood repertoires appeared to display a bias in their usage of V and J genes.

The repertoire was sequenced with immunoSEQ multiplex PCR; TCRdb's copy has only in-frame clones and lacks some. The sample holds about 60,000 clones, 94% seen once. Looked up from germline, CDR1 is MDHEN and CDR2 is SYDVKM. The CDR3 sequence is 16 residues long. J was trimmed by 4 bases and V by 4 bases; bases with no gene match: 7. This clone was counted a single time. The antigen remains unidentified. The sequenced material came from blood. The TCR sequence derives from a boy in the first two years of life with a congenital heart defect but otherwise immunologically healthy. The chain couples TRBV28 to TRBJ2-7; 13 nucleotides agree with TRBD2. CDR3 amino acids: CASSWTSGRGFYEQYF. The DNA for the CDR3 is TGTGCCAGCAGTTGGACTAGCGGGAGAGGATTTTACGAGCAGTACTTC.